The clone carrying this T cell receptor (beta chain) was picked up one time. These data are taken from a study of T cell changes during pregnancy in multiple sclerosis. The table came from immunoSEQ multiplex PCR; TCRdb's copy has only in-frame clones and leaves some out. The data hold around 130,000 clones, with less than 97% observed a single time. The CDR3 runs to 16 residues. With 1 base removed from V and 5 bases from J, the gap between germline ends came to 14 bases. The germline CDR1 and CDR2 sequences are SEHNR and FQNEAQ (reference sequence). The chain carries TRBV7-9 and TRBJ2-2; D might be TRBD2 (6 bases). This TCR was recovered from a female donor with multiple sclerosis, enrolled in a pregnancy study. Sequenced material: peripheral blood, taken after pregnancy. CDR3 DNA: TGTGCCAGCAGCTTAGGCCATCCGGGGACTACCGGGGAGCTGTTTTTT. Translating it yields CASSLGHPGTTGELFF.